This T cell receptor (beta chain) was identified in a study of molecular identifiers for immune sequencing clone quantification. Naive CD8 library inputs spanned about 17,000 to 1,100,000 sorted cells and 10%, 30% or 50% RNA. The CDR3 contains 15 residues. CDR1 and CDR2 (germline): LGHNA, YSLEER. J was trimmed by 3 bases and V by 1 base; bases with no gene match: 1. TCRdb itself ran the PCR reads through MiXCR, one entry per CDR3 protein. The sample gives about 330,000 distinct CDR3 sequences, 24% of which show up once; about 0.71% is in the top ten. V and J are TRBV4-3 and TRBJ2-7, with TRBD2 matching 12 bases. The sequenced sample consisted of naive CD8+ T cells from blood, with Jurkat cell RNA spiked in. The subset denotes: FACS-sorted CD8+CD4-CCR7+CD45RA+ naive T cells. The clonotype was recovered from a human donor in good health. Some libraries in this study had Jurkat cell RNA spiked in. The CDR3 sequence is CASSQGTSGNYEQYF. The CDR3 nucleotides read TGCGCCAGCAGCCAAGGGACTAGCGGGAACTACGAGCAGTACTTC.